This TCR beta chain appears in the sequencing data of a study of cytotoxic CD8 clonotypes in ibrutinib-treated CLL. Findings and limits, study-wide: Clonality was higher at baseline than in age-matched healthy donors and tracked circulating CD8+ T-cell counts.

Assay used: immunoSEQ multiplex PCR; TCRdb lists only in-frame clones, some missing. The table includes about 40,000 clones, about three quarters detected once. For TCR beta libraries, around 2 micrograms of genomic DNA were obtained from cryopreserved PBMCs. Regarding this clone: Antigen: not known.

The source is a human donor with chronic lymphocytic leukemia. This sample comprised PBMCs, obtained at disease progression, from a patient treated with ibrutinib.

CDR3 loop: CASSFFGGRLQPQHF. The CDR3 bases are TGTGCCAGCAGCTTTTTCGGGGGACGTCTTCAGCCCCAGCATTTT. V is TRBV7-8 and J is TRBJ1-5; possible D gene TRBD1, 5 bases. Trimming removed 3 bases from V and 6 bases from J, with 15 bases in between. From germline, CDR1 is SGHVS and CDR2 FQNEAQ. CDR3 length equals 15 residues. Together with reference TRBV7-8 and TRBJ1-5, the CDR3 gives the full variable domain: GAGVSQSPRYKVAKRGQDVALRCDPISGHVSLFWYQQALGQGPEFLTYFQNEAQLDKSGLPSDRFFAERPEGSVSTLKIQRTQQEDSAVYLCASSFFGGRLQPQHFGDGTRLSIL.